These 21 T cell receptor beta chains came from one sample sequenced in a study of OX40 agonist ivuxolimab in advanced cancers. The assay was immunoSEQ multiplex PCR, and TCRdb's table has in-frame clones only and misses some. The repertoire holds 65,000 to 80,000 clones, with less than 90% as singletons. The sample in question was CD4+ or CD8+ T cells sorted from blood, obtained in a trial of the OX40 agonist ivuxolimab. These receptors originate from an adult with an advanced solid tumor such as melanoma, head and neck, liver or kidney cancer.

This chain connects TRBV7-3 to TRBJ1-1; D is ambiguous. Per germline, CDR1 SGHTA and CDR2 FQGTGA. V shed 2 bases and J shed 0 bases, with 7 bases lying between them. The CDR3 consists of 14 residues. The CDR3 spells CASSLGGMNTEAFF. The CDR3 DNA reads TGTGCCAGCAGCTTAGGAGGGATGAACACTGAAGCTTTCTTT.

V and J are TRBV29-1 and TRBJ1-1; the D gene is possibly TRBD1 (5 bases). The CDR3 contains 15 residues. V lost 5 bases and J 4 bases, leaving 20 bases between the germline ends. Germline-derived CDR1 and CDR2 are SQVTM and ANQGSEA. CDR3 sequence (DNA): TGCAGCGTTACAAAGATGGGAGGGGCAGGCACTGAAGCTTTCTTT. This codes for CSVTKMGGAGTEAFF.

The rearrangement uses TRBV10-3 and TRBJ1-1; no firm D call. CDR3 length: 13 amino acids. Germline-derived CDR1 and CDR2 are ENHRY and SYGVKD. V was pared by 8 bases and J by 1 base, with 11 bases between. CDR3 sequence: CAISREGNTEAFF. The CDR3 DNA reads as TGTGCCATCTCAAGAGAGGGGAACACTGAAGCTTTCTTT.

In its sample, this clone was seen once. The chain carries TRBV6-1 and TRBJ2-1; 8 bases map to TRBD2. This CDR3 has 14 amino acids. With 5 bases clipped from V and 3 bases from J, the junction kept 3 bases outside the gene matches. CDR1 is MNHNS, CDR2 SASEGT, per germline. This chain's CDR3 is CASSLSGGYNEQFF. The CDR3 DNA reads as TGTGCCAGCAGTCTAAGCGGGGGCTACAATGAGCAGTTCTTC.

V gene TRBV7-2 combines with J gene TRBJ1-2; D remains ambiguous. The germline gives CDR1 SGHTA, CDR2 FQGNSA. The V end lost 0 bases, the J end lost 2 bases, and 7 bases lay between the germline ends. This CDR3 comprises 14 residues. CDR3 bases: TGTGCCAGCAGCTTAGCTCTCTGGAACTATGGCTACACCTTC. It codes for CASSLALWNYGYTF.

This clone was observed a single time. This chain joins TRBV7-2 and TRBJ1-4, with TRBD1 matching over 7 bases. The CDR3 spans 16 residues. Per germline, CDR1 SGHTA and CDR2 FQGNSA. J gave up 1 base and V 4 bases, and 6 bases lay outside the gene matches. CDR3 amino acids: CASSSGYRGTNEKLFF. CDR3 in DNA: TGTGCCAGCAGCTCGGGGTACAGGGGAACTAATGAAAAACTGTTTTTT. The complete variable domain, with remaining parts taken from reference TRBV7-2 and TRBJ1-4, reads GAGVSQSPSNKVTEKGKDVELRCDPISGHTALYWYRQSLGQGLEFLIYFQGNSAPDKSGLPSDRFSAERTGGSVSTLTIQRTQQEDSAVYLCASSSGYRGTNEKLFFGSGTQLSVL.

This chain links TRBV18 with TRBJ1-1; 7 nucleotides agree with TRBD1. Germline V gene sequence: CDR1 KGHSH, CDR2 LQKENI. The CDR3 is 17 amino acids. The trim removed 6 bases at V and 2 bases at J, leaving 15 bases unmatched. This CDR3 is CASSPFRAGGGNTEAFF. CDR3 sequence (DNA): TGTGCCAGCTCCCCCTTCCGGGCAGGGGGGGGTAACACTGAAGCTTTCTTT.

This rearrangement joins TRBV7-6 to TRBJ2-1; 8 nucleotides line up with TRBD2. The CDR3 consists of 16 residues. The ends lost 3 bases at V and 4 bases at J; junction bases unmatched: 8. Germline assignment: CDR1 SGHVS and CDR2 FNYEAQ. CDR3 nucleotides: TGTGCCAGCAGCTTGGCCGGGGGGGAGACATACAATGAGCAGTTCTTC. Translating gives CASSLAGGETYNEQFF.

The chain has TRBV10-3 and TRBJ2-1; 8 bases map to TRBD1. CDR1 and CDR2 (germline): ENHRY, SYGVKD. The trim removed 0 bases at V and 5 bases at J, leaving 6 bases unmatched. The CDR3 length is 16 residues. The CDR3 region is CAISESGRGPDNEQFF. CDR3 DNA sequence: TGTGCCATCAGTGAGTCTGGCAGGGGGCCGGACAATGAGCAGTTCTTC.

The V gene is TRBV19, the J gene TRBJ2-4, with 7 bases aligning to TRBD1. The ends lost 5 bases at V and 0 bases at J; junction bases unmatched: 4. This CDR3 region has 15 residues. Germline V gene lookup returns CDR1 LNHDA and CDR2 SQIVND (reference sequence). The CDR3 protein is CASSDGQVAKNIQYF. CDR3 DNA sequence: TGTGCCAGTAGTGATGGACAGGTAGCCAAAAACATTCAGTACTTC.

The chain employs TRBV28 and TRBJ2-7, with TRBD2 matching 9 bases. This CDR3 contains 15 residues. The V gene's germline CDR1 is MDHEN and CDR2 SYDVKM. With 5 bases clipped from V and 4 bases from J, the junction kept 9 bases outside the gene matches. In DNA, the CDR3 is TGTGCCAGCAGTCCAGCGGGGGGCCTTGGTTACGAGCAGTACTTC. It translates to CASSPAGGLGYEQYF.

Only a few counts were recorded for this clone. This rearrangement joins TRBV13 to TRBJ1-2; weak D call: TRBD1 (5 bases). The CDR3 is 13 amino acids. The ends were cut back, 2 bases at V and 8 bases at J, with 12 bases in the middle. CDR1 is PRHDT, CDR2 FYEKMQ, per germline (reference sequence). CDR3 in DNA: TGTGCCAGCAGCTTACGAACGACAGTCGGCTACACCTTC. This translates into CASSLRTTVGYTF.

V and J are TRBV19 and TRBJ1-2; D gene uncertain. CDR1 and CDR2 (germline): LNHDA, SQIVND (reference sequence). Trimming left V 0 bases short and J 4 bases short, with 6 bases between. The CDR3 is made up of 13 amino acids. The CDR3, as DNA: TGTGCCAGTAGTATAGAGGGTTTCTATGGCTACACCTTC. This codes for CASSIEGFYGYTF.

J is TRBJ2-2 and V is TRBV9; either TRBD1 or TRBD2 may supply D (5 bases each). The CDR3 loop spans 17 amino acids. The V and J ends lost 2 bases and 2 bases respectively, with 16 bases between them. Germline V gene lookup returns CDR1 SGDLS and CDR2 YYNGEE. The CDR3 loop reads CASSVLIGTTNTGELFF. CDR3 in DNA: TGTGCCAGCAGCGTCCTAATCGGGACGACTAACACCGGGGAGCTGTTTTTT. Supplemented by reference TRBV9 and TRBJ2-2, the full variable domain reads DSGVTQTPKHLITATGQRVTLRCSPRSGDLSVYWYQQSLDQGLQFLIQYYNGEERAKGNILERFSAQQFPDLHSELNLSSLELGDSALYFCASSVLIGTTNTGELFFGEGSRLTVL.

Only one count was recorded for this clone. V and J are TRBV7-9 and TRBJ1-2, with D unresolved. This CDR3 spans 12 amino acids. Germline V gives CDR1 SEHNR, CDR2 FQNEAQ (reference sequence). V was pared by 4 bases and J by 4 bases, with 7 bases between. The CDR3 region has the DNA TGTGCCAGCAGCTCAGTTTCCTATGGCTACACCTTC. This codes for CASSSVSYGYTF.

The chain employs TRBV6-5 and TRBJ2-7; D is perhaps TRBD2 (5 bases). V lost 7 bases and J 0 bases, leaving 13 bases between the germline ends. The length of the CDR3 is 14 residues. The V gene's germline CDR1 is MNHEY and CDR2 SVGAGI. This CDR3 reads CASTPSGYSYEQYF. The CDR3, as DNA: TGTGCCAGCACCCCGTCGGGATACTCCTACGAGCAGTACTTC.

The CDR3 reads CASSDGVGIQYF. The CDR3 bases are TGTGCCAGCAGTGATGGTGTGGGCATTCAGTACTTC. J is TRBJ2-4 and V is TRBV6-1, with D uncertain. The V end was cut by 3 bases, the J end by 9 bases, with 9 bases between. The CDR3 is 12 amino acids. CDR1 and CDR2 from the germline V gene are MNHNS and SASEGT.

The chain links TRBV27 to TRBJ1-6, with D tentatively TRBD1 (5 bases). Trimming stripped 5 bases from V and 9 bases from J, with 8 bases between. Germline V CDR1 and CDR2: MNHEY, SMNVEV (reference sequence). CDR3 length: 12 amino acids. The CDR3 here is CASSTGLSPLHF. CDR3 nucleotide sequence: TGTGCCAGCAGTACGGGACTTTCACCCCTCCACTTT.

V usage is TRBV18 and J usage is TRBJ1-3; D is perhaps TRBD1 (5 bases). The CDR3 covers 18 residues. Germline V CDR1 and CDR2: KGHSH, LQKENI. V was shortened by 2 bases and J by 2 bases, with 19 bases between the two germline ends. CDR3 amino acids: CASSPGSGRHWPGNTIYF. The CDR3 nucleotides are TGTGCCAGCTCACCAGGCTCAGGGAGGCATTGGCCTGGAAACACCATATATTTT.

This clone occurred once. The chain has TRBV28 and TRBJ1-6; no clear D. Trimming took 3 bases from V and 8 from J, leaving 5 bases between them. The CDR3 sequence is 12 residues long. CDR1 and CDR2 from the germline V gene are MDHEN and SYDVKM. Written as DNA, the CDR3 is TGTGCCAGCAGTTTGAGGTATTCACCCCTCCACTTT. Encoded protein: CASSLRYSPLHF.

In regard to this clone: One end of the junction does not line up with germline, which may come from a read error. The rearrangement uses TRBV6-5 and TRBJ1-5, with D possibly TRBD1 on 6 matching bases. Per germline, CDR1 MNHEY and CDR2 SVGAGI. The CDR3 spans 13 residues. The CDR3 DNA reads TGTGCCAGCAGTTACGATGGCGTACAGGGTTTTATTTTC. Translated, it gives CASSYDGVQGFIF.